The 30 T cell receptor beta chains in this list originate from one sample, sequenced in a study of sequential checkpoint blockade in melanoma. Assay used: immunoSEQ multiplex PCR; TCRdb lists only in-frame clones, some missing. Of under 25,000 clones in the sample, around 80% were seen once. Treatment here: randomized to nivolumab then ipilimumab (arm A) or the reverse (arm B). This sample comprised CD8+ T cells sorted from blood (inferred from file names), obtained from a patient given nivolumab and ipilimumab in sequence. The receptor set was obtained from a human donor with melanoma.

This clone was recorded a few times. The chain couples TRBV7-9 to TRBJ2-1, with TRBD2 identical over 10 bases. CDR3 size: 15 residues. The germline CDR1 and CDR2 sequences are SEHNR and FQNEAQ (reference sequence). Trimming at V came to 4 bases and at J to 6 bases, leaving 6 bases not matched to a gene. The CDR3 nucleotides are TGTGCCAGCAGCTGGTCCAGCGGGAGGGCCAATGAGCAGTTCTTC. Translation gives CASSWSSGRANEQFF. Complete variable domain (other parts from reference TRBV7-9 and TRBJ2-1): DTGVSQNPRHKITKRGQNVTFRCDPISEHNRLYWYRQTLGQGPEFLTYFQNEAQLEKSRLLSDRFSAERPKGSFSTLEIQRTEQGDSAMYLCASSWSSGRANEQFFGPGTRLTVL.

The CDR3 DNA is TGTGCCAGCAGTCCCCCGGGACAGGGGTTTGAAGCTTTCTTT. It specifies CASSPPGQGFEAFF. The J gene is TRBJ1-1, the V gene TRBV6-1; 10 bases align to TRBD1. CDR1 is MNHNS, CDR2 SASEGT, per germline. The CDR3 is 14 amino acids. Unmatched junction bases numbered 7, after V lost 5 bases and J lost 7 bases.

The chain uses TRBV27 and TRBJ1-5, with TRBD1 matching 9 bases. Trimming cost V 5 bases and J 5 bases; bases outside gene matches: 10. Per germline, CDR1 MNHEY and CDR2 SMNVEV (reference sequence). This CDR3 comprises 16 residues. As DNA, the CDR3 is TGTGCCAGCAGTCCTATAGGGACAGGGTTTTATCAGCCCCAGCATTTT. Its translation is CASSPIGTGFYQPQHF.

CDR3 in amino acids: CASSPLTPGGEQYF. The CDR3 nucleotides are TGTGCCAGCAGTCCCTTAACCCCAGGGGGCGAGCAGTACTTC. V gene TRBV2 combines with J gene TRBJ2-7; 7 bases line up with TRBD1. With 5 bases clipped from V and 6 bases from J, the junction kept 10 bases outside the gene matches. The CDR3 consists of 14 residues. The V gene's germline CDR1 is SNHLY and CDR2 FYNNEI.

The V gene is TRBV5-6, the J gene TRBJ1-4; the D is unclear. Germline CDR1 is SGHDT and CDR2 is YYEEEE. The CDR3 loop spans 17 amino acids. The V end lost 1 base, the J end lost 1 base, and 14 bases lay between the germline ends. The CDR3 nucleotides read TGTGCCAGCAGCTTGTATGTCCGGGAGAGAACTAATGAAAAACTGTTTTTT. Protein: CASSLYVRERTNEKLFF.

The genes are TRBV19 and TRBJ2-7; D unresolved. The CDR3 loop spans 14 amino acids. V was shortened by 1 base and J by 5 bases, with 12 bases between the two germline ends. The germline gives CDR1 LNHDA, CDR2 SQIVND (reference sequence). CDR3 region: CASSIAGDLDEQYF. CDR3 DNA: TGTGCCAGTAGTATAGCCGGAGACTTGGACGAGCAGTACTTC. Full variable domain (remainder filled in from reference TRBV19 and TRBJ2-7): DGGITQSPKYLFRKEGQNVTLSCEQNLNHDAMYWYRQDPGQGLRLIYYSQIVNDFQKGDIAEGYSVSREKKESFPLTVTSAQKNPTAFYLCASSIAGDLDEQYFGPGTRLTVT.

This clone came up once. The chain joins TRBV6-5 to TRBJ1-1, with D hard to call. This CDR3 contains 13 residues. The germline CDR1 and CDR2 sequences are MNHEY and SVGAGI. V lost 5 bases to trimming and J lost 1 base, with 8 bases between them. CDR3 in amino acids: CASSASGNTEAFF. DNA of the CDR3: TGTGCCAGCAGTGCCTCGGGGAACACTGAAGCTTTCTTT.

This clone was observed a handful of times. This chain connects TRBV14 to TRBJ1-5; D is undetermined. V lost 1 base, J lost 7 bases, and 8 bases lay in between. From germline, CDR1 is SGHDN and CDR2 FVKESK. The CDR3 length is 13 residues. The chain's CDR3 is CASSQGVGQPQHF. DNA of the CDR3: TGTGCCAGCAGCCAAGGTGTGGGCCAGCCCCAGCATTTT.

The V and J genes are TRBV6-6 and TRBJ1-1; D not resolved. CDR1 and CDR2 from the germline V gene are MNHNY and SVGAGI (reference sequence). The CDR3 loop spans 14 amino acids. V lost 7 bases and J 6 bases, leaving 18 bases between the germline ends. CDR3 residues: CASNLGDTFAEAFF. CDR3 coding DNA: TGTGCCAGCAATCTGGGTGACACCTTCGCTGAAGCTTTCTTT.

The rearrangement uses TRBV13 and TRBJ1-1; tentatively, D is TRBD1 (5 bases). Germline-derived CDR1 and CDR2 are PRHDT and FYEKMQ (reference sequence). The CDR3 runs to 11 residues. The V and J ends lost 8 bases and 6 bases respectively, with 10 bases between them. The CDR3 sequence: CASLRGAEAFF. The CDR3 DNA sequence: TGTGCCAGCCTAAGGGGCGCTGAAGCTTTCTTT.

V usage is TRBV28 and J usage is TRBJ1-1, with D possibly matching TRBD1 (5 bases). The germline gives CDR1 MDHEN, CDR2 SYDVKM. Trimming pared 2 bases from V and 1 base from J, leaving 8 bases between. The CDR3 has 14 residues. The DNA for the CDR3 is TGTGCCAGCAGTTTAATGGGGGGGAACACTGAAGCTTTCTTT. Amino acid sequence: CASSLMGGNTEAFF. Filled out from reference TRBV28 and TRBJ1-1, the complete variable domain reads DVKVTQSSRYLVKRTGEKVFLECVQDMDHENMFWYRQDPGLGLRLIYFSYDVKMKEKGDIPEGYSVSREKKERFSLILESASTNQTSMYLCASSLMGGNTEAFFGQGTRLTVV.

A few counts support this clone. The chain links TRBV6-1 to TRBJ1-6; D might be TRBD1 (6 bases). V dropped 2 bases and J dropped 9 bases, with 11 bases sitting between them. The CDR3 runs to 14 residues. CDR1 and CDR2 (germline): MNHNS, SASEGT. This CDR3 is CASSERTAVSPLHF. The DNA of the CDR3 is TGTGCCAGCAGTGAAAGGACAGCGGTTTCACCCCTCCACTTT.

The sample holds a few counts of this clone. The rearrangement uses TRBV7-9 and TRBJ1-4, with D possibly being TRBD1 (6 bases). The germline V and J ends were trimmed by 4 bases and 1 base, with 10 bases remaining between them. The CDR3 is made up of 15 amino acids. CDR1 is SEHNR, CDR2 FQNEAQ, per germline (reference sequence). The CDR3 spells CASSSLQGTNEKLFF. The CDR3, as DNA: TGTGCCAGCAGCTCACTACAGGGAACTAATGAAAAACTGTTTTTT.

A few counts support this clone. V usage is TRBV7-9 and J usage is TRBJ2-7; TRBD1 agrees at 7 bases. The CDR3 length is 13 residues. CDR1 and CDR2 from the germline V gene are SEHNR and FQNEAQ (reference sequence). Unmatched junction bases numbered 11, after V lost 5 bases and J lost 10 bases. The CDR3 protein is CASSPPGQLPQYF. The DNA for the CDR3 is TGTGCCAGCAGCCCCCCGGGACAGCTTCCCCAGTACTTC.

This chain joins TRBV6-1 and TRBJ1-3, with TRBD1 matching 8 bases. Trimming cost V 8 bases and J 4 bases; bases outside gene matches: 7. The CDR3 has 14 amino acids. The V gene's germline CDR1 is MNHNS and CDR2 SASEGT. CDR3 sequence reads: CASASRDRGNTIYF. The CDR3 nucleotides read TGTGCCAGCGCTAGCCGGGACAGGGGAAACACCATATATTTT.

The CDR3 spells CASRTGVSNQPQHF. The CDR3 DNA reads TGTGCCAGCAGGACAGGGGTCAGCAATCAGCCCCAGCATTTT. The chain links TRBV6-6 to TRBJ1-5, with 8 bases lining up with TRBD1. From germline, CDR1 is MNHNY and CDR2 SVGAGI (reference sequence). CDR3 length: 14 amino acids. The junction had 2 bases not matched to a gene; V was cut back by 6 bases and J by 1 base.

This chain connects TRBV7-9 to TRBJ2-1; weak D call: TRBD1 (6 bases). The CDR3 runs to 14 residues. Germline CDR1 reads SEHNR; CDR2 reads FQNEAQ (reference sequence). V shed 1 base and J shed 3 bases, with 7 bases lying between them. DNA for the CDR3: TGTGCCAGCAGCTTAGTACAGGGCTACAATGAGCAGTTCTTC. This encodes CASSLVQGYNEQFF.

The CDR3 sequence is CASTTSGGDKVHYEQYF. CDR3 sequence (DNA): TGTGCCAGCACTACCTCGGGGGGGGACAAGGTGCACTACGAGCAGTACTTC. This rearrangement joins TRBV28 to TRBJ2-7, with 8 bases matching TRBD2. Germline CDR1 and CDR2: MDHEN and SYDVKM. Trimming at V came to 7 bases and at J to 3 bases, leaving 17 bases not matched to a gene. There are 17 residues in the CDR3. The full variable domain, in which reference TRBV28 and TRBJ2-7 provide the parts outside the CDR3, is DVKVTQSSRYLVKRTGEKVFLECVQDMDHENMFWYRQDPGLGLRLIYFSYDVKMKEKGDIPEGYSVSREKKERFSLILESASTNQTSMYLCASTTSGGDKVHYEQYFGPGTRLTVT.

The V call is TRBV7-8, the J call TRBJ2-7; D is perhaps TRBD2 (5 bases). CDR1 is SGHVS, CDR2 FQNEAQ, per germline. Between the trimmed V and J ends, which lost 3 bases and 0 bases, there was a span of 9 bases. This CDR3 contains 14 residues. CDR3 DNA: TGTGCCAGCAGCTTTCGGGAAAACTCCTACGAGCAGTACTTC. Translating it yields CASSFRENSYEQYF.

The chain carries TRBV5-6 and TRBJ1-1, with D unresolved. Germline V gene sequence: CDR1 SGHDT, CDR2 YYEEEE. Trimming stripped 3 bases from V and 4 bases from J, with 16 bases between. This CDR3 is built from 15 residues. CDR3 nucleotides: TGTGCCAGCAGCTGGGAGTTTCAGGCTCGCACTGAAGCTTTCTTT. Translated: CASSWEFQARTEAFF. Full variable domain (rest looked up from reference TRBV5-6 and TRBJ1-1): DAGVTQSPTHLIKTRGQQVTLRCSPKSGHDTVSWYQQALGQGPQFIFQYYEEEERQRGNFPDRFSGHQFPNYSSELNVNALLLGDSALYLCASSWEFQARTEAFFGQGTRLTVV.

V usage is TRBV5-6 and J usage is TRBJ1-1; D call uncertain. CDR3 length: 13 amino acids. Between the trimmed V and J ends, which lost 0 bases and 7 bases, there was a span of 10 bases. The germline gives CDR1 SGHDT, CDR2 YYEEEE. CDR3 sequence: CASSLAHRDEAFF. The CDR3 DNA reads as TGTGCCAGCAGCTTGGCACACCGTGATGAAGCTTTCTTT.

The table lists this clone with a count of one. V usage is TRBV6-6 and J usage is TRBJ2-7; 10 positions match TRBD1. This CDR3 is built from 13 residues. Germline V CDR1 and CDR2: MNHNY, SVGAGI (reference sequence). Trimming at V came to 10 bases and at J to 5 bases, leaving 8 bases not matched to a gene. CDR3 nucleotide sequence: TGTGCCACCGGGGACAGGGGATCGGACGAGCAGTACTTC. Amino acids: CATGDRGSDEQYF.

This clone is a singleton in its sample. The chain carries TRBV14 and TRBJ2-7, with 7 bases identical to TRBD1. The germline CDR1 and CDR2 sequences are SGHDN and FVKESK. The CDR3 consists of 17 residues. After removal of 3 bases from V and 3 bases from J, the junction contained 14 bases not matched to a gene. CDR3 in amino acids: CASSHDGTALPFYEQYF. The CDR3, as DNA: TGTGCCAGCAGCCATGATGGGACAGCCTTACCTTTCTACGAGCAGTACTTC.

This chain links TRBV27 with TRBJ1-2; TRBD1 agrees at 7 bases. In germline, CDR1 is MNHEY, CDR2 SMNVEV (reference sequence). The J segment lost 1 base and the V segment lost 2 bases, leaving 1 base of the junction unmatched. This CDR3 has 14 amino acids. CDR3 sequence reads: CASSLGTVNYGYTF. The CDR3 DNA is TGTGCCAGCAGTTTAGGGACAGTTAACTATGGCTACACCTTC.

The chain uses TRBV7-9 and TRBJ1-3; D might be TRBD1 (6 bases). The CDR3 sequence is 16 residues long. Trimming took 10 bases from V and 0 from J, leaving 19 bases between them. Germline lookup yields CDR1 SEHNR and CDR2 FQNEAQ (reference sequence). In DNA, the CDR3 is TGTGCCACCATGGGGGCCGACAGGACCTCTGGAAACACCATATATTTT. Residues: CATMGADRTSGNTIYF.

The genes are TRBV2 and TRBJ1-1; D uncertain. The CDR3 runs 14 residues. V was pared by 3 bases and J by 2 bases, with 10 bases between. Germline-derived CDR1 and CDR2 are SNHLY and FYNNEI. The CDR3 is CASSDPRHNTEAFF. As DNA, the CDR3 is TGTGCCAGCAGTGACCCCAGGCATAACACTGAAGCTTTCTTT.

CDR3 residues: CASSPGSYEQYF. The CDR3 DNA follows: TGTGCCAGCAGCCCGGGGTCCTACGAGCAGTACTTC. The chain uses TRBV2 and TRBJ2-7; weak D call: TRBD2 (5 bases). Germline V gives CDR1 SNHLY, CDR2 FYNNEI. Trimming cost V 6 bases and J 1 base, with 7 bases left between them. The CDR3 totals 12 residues.

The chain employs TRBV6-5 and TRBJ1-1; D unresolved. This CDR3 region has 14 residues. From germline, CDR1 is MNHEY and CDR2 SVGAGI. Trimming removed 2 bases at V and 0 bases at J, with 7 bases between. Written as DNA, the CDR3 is TGTGCCAGCAGTTACGACGGGGTGAACACTGAAGCTTTCTTT. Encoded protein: CASSYDGVNTEAFF.

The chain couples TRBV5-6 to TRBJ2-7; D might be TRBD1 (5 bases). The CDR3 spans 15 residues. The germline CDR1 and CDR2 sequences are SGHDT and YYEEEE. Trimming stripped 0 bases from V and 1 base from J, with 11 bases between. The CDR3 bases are TGTGCCAGCAGCTTGGACAGGCCCATTTCCTACGAGCAGTACTTC. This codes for CASSLDRPISYEQYF.

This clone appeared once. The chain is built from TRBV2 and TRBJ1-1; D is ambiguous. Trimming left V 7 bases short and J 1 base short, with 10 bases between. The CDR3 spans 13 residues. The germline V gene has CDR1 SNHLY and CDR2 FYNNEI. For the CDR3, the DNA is TGTGCCAGCACCCCCGAGGGGAACACTGAAGCTTTCTTT. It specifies CASTPEGNTEAFF.